The sequence of this T cell receptor beta chain was determined in a study of OX40 agonist ivuxolimab in advanced cancers. Study background: Patients were dosed intravenously with ivuxolimab at 0.01 to 10 mg/kg every 2 weeks. Those treated in dose escalation had hepatocellular carcinoma, melanoma, renal cell cancer or head and neck cancer. Participants, 82.7% male, averaged about 59 years of age, ranging from roughly 23 to 80.

Clones were read by immunoSEQ multiplex PCR, and TCRdb kept only the in-frame ones, dropping some. This sample yields roughly 100,000 clones, of which 85% to 95% are seen a single time; roughly 0.26% belongs to the top ten. CDR1 is SGDLS and CDR2 is YYNGEE in the germline V gene. The CDR3 sequence is 14 residues long. Trimming cost V 3 bases and J 0 bases, with 10 bases left between them. It was autoimmune disease history or systemic immunosuppression that excluded patients. The sample in question was CD4+ or CD8+ T cells sorted from blood, obtained in a trial of the OX40 agonist ivuxolimab. This receptor was taken from an adult with an advanced solid tumor such as melanoma, head and neck, liver or kidney cancer. The J gene is TRBJ2-7, the V gene TRBV9; TRBD1 or TRBD2 may be the D gene (5 bases each). CDR3 loop: CASSAGTDSYEQYF. The CDR3 DNA is TGTGCCAGCAGCGCCGGGACCGACTCCTACGAGCAGTACTTC.